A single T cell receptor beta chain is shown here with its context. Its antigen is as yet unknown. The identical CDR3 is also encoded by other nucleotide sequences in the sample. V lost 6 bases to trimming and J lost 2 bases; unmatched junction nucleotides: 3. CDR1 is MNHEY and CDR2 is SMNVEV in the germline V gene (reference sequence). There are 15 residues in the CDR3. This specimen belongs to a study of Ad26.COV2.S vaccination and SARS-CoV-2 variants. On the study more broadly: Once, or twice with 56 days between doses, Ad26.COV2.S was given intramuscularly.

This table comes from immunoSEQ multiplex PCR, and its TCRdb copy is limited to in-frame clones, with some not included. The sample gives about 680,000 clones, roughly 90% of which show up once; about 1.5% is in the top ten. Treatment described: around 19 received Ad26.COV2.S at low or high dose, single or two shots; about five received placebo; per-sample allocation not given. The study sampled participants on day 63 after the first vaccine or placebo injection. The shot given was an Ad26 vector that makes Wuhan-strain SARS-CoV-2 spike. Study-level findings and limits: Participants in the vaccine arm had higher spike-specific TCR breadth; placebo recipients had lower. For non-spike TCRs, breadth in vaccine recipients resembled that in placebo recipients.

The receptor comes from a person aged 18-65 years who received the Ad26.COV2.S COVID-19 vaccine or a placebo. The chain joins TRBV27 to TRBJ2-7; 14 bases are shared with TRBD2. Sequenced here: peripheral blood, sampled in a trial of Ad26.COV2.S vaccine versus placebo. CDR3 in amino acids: CASRRLAGGAYEQYF. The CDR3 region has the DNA TGTGCCAGCAGAAGACTAGCGGGAGGGGCCTACGAGCAGTACTTC.